The 14 T cell receptor beta chains below were found in one sample sequenced in a study of control samples from healthy donors and cancer patients. Here immunoSEQ multiplex PCR was the method, and the copy in TCRdb shows in-frame clones only, minus some. Among some 130,000 clones, 90% were seen once, and the ten largest hold 2% to 3%. Sequencing was done on a sample of blood. Receptors originate from a man aged 35 to 55 in good health.

The genes are TRBV7-9 and TRBJ2-7; D ambiguous. V gave up 3 bases and J gave up 4 bases, with 13 bases separating them. Germline V gene lookup returns CDR1 SEHNR and CDR2 FQNEAQ (reference sequence). The CDR3 has 14 residues. DNA of the CDR3: TGTGCCAGCAGCTTGCAAGGTTTTGGATACGAGCAGTACTTC. Translated, it gives CASSLQGFGYEQYF.

The chain has TRBV10-1 and TRBJ2-1, with D maybe TRBD1 (6 bases). The germline gives CDR1 WNHNN, CDR2 SYGVQD (reference sequence). Between the trimmed V and J ends, which lost 1 base and 4 bases, there was a span of 14 bases. The CDR3 runs to 16 residues. The CDR3 region is CASSELSTGLYNEQFF. The CDR3 nucleotides read TGCGCCAGCAGTGAGTTGTCTACAGGGTTATACAATGAGCAGTTCTTC.

This clone has a handful of counts. V and J are TRBV2 and TRBJ1-3; D remains unclear. The CDR3 length is 15 residues. Trimming took off 4 bases at V and 3 bases at J, with 13 bases between the two ends. The germline V gene has CDR1 SNHLY and CDR2 FYNNEI. In nucleotides, the CDR3 is TGTGCCAGCAGTGTCGGCAGGTCGGGTGGAAACACCATATATTTT. The encoded protein is CASSVGRSGGNTIYF.

The rearrangement links TRBV5-1 to TRBJ1-3; D not resolved. Trimming removed 4 bases at V and 0 bases at J, with 8 bases between. Germline CDR1 SGHRS, CDR2 YFSETQ. This CDR3 spans 14 amino acids. CDR3 nucleotides: TGCGCCAGCAGCCCTGGGATCTCTGGAAACACCATATATTTT. Protein product: CASSPGISGNTIYF. Drawing the rest from reference TRBV5-1 and TRBJ1-3, the complete variable domain is KAGVTQTPRYLIKTRGQQVTLSCSPISGHRSVSWYQQTPGQGLQFLFEYFSETQRNKGNFPGRFSGRQFSNSRSEMNVSTLELGDSALYLCASSPGISGNTIYFGEGSWLTVV.

The V call is TRBV13, the J call TRBJ1-2; unclear D gene. Germline V gene data show CDR1 as PRHDT and CDR2 as FYEKMQ (reference sequence). Trimming took 0 bases from V and 0 from J, leaving 8 bases between them. This CDR3 has 15 residues. CDR3 loop: CASSLGTVANYGYTF. In DNA form, the CDR3 reads TGTGCCAGCAGCTTAGGAACCGTAGCTAACTATGGCTACACCTTC.

The gene calls are TRBV9 and TRBJ2-5; D could derive from TRBD1 or TRBD2 (6 bases each). The germline gives CDR1 SGDLS, CDR2 YYNGEE. V lost 1 base to trimming and J lost 5 bases, with 15 bases between them. The CDR3 consists of 15 residues. The CDR3 is CASSVWDKDYETQYF. The CDR3 DNA is TGTGCCAGCAGCGTATGGGACAAGGACTATGAGACCCAGTACTTC.

This chain links TRBV2 with TRBJ1-5; the D gene is possibly TRBD1 (5 bases). The V and J ends lost 8 bases and 5 bases respectively, with 10 bases between them. The germline gives CDR1 SNHLY, CDR2 FYNNEI. This CDR3 is 12 amino acids long. CDR3 amino acids: CASLGEYQPQHF. In DNA, the CDR3 is TGTGCCAGCCTGGGGGAATATCAGCCCCAGCATTTT.

The chain employs TRBV30 and TRBJ2-1; either TRBD1 or TRBD2 may supply D (6 bases each). The V end lost 2 bases, the J end lost 5 bases, and 13 bases lay between the germline ends. CDR3 length: 14 amino acids. Germline V CDR1 and CDR2: GTSNPN, SVGIG (reference sequence). CDR3: CAWSSGAGHNEQFF. As DNA, the CDR3 is TGTGCCTGGAGTTCGGGGGCAGGGCACAATGAGCAGTTCTTC.

The chain recombines TRBV5-4 with TRBJ2-2, with 8 bases aligning to TRBD2. The CDR3 consists of 15 residues. Germline-derived CDR1 and CDR2 are SGHNT and YYREEE (reference sequence). J gave up 0 bases and V 5 bases, and 3 bases lay outside the gene matches. The CDR3 sequence: CASSRGLANTGELFF. In DNA form, the CDR3 reads TGTGCCAGCAGTCGGGGACTAGCGAACACCGGGGAGCTGTTTTTT.

This rearrangement joins TRBV5-4 to TRBJ1-2; 8 bases are a match to TRBD1. This CDR3 region has 13 residues. The ends lost 2 bases at V and 8 bases at J; junction bases unmatched: 5. Germline loops: CDR1 SGHNT, CDR2 YYREEE (reference sequence). DNA for the CDR3: TGTGCCAGCAGCTTACAGGGGGAGGTCGGCTACACCTTC. It codes for CASSLQGEVGYTF.

This clone showed up just once. The chain employs TRBV6-1 and TRBJ2-7; D not resolved. The germline CDR1 and CDR2 sequences are MNHNS and SASEGT. CDR3 length equals 13 residues. Trimming stripped 0 bases from V and 12 bases from J, with 15 bases between. The CDR3 reads CASSEAFGQARYF. DNA of the CDR3: TGTGCCAGCAGTGAAGCTTTCGGCCAAGCGCGGTACTTC.

The chain employs TRBV9 and TRBJ2-3; 11 positions agree with TRBD2. CDR3 size: 16 residues. CDR1 and CDR2 from the germline V gene are SGDLS and YYNGEE. V gave up 3 bases and J gave up 3 bases; unmatched junction bases: 6. The CDR3 reads CASSAVAGGRTDTQYF. The CDR3 coding sequence is TGTGCCAGCAGCGCCGTAGCGGGGGGGCGAACAGATACGCAGTATTTT.

V and J are TRBV10-1 and TRBJ1-6, with a possible D match to TRBD1 (6 bases). The CDR3 spans 13 residues. Germline V gene data show CDR1 as WNHNN and CDR2 as SYGVQD (reference sequence). Trimming removed 8 bases at V and 10 bases at J, with 15 bases between. CDR3 amino acids: CASQQGVGSPLHF. As DNA, the CDR3 is TGCGCCAGCCAACAGGGAGTAGGGTCACCCCTCCACTTT.

The gene calls are TRBV9 and TRBJ2-1; D might be TRBD1 or TRBD2, each matching 5 bases. Trimming stripped 0 bases from V and 10 bases from J, with 14 bases between. Germline V gene data show CDR1 as SGDLS and CDR2 as YYNGEE. CDR3 length equals 14 residues. The CDR3 sequence: CASSVATGEGEQFF. CDR3 coding DNA: TGTGCCAGCAGCGTAGCAACCGGTGAGGGGGAGCAGTTCTTC.